The 21 T cell receptor beta chains in this list originate from one sample, sequenced in a study of shared clonotypes between healthy human individuals. Sequenced by immunoSEQ multiplex PCR; TCRdb stores in-frame clones only, minus some. The sample shows 600,000 to 700,000 clones, 60% to 75% of them seen only once. The sample was memory CD4+ T cells sorted from blood. The subset is: CD45RA-negative fraction. All receptors come from a woman younger than 45 in good health.

V gene TRBV7-9 combines with J gene TRBJ2-7; possibly TRBD1 or TRBD2 for D (5 bases each). The germline V and J ends were trimmed by 5 bases and 3 bases, with 17 bases remaining between them. CDR1 and CDR2 from the germline V gene are SEHNR and FQNEAQ (reference sequence). This CDR3 has 15 residues. As DNA, the CDR3 is TGTGCCAGCAGCCCAGAGCCGGGACCACACTACGAGCAGTACTTC. This encodes CASSPEPGPHYEQYF.

The V gene is TRBV6-1, the J gene TRBJ2-2; TRBD1 matches 7 bases. This CDR3 spans 14 amino acids. Germline values: CDR1 MNHNS, CDR2 SASEGT. Losses at the gene ends were 6 bases for V and 5 bases for J; bases not matched to a gene: 6. The CDR3 here is CASSDRARTGELFF. CDR3 DNA: TGTGCCAGCAGCGACAGGGCTCGGACCGGGGAGCTGTTTTTT.

The CDR3 DNA is TGTGCCAGCAGCCAAGAAGGGAACCTGGGGTCGAGCTCCTACGAGCAGTACTTC. Its protein is CASSQEGNLGSSSYEQYF. The genes are TRBV4-2 and TRBJ2-7, with D hard to call. CDR3 size: 18 residues. Germline values: CDR1 LGHNA, CDR2 YNFKEQ. V gave up 0 bases and J gave up 0 bases, with 18 bases separating them.

The chain links TRBV28 to TRBJ2-2; D is perhaps TRBD2 (5 bases). Germline V gene sequence: CDR1 MDHEN, CDR2 SYDVKM. Trimming left V 4 bases short and J 7 bases short, with 13 bases between. CDR3 length: 14 amino acids. The CDR3 spells CASSSPQGLGELFF. The DNA for the CDR3 is TGTGCCAGCAGTTCGCCCCAAGGACTCGGGGAGCTGTTTTTT.

J is TRBJ2-7 and V is TRBV25-1; D remains unclear. The germline V gene encodes CDR1 MGHDK and CDR2 SYGVNS. There are 15 residues in the CDR3. V was pared by 6 bases and J by 7 bases, with 22 bases between. The CDR3 loop is CASSLTGLAAGEQYF. CDR3 nucleotide sequence: TGTGCCAGCAGCTTAACCGGCTTGGCGGCCGGGGAGCAGTACTTC.

This chain joins TRBV2 and TRBJ2-3; D is perhaps TRBD2 (6 bases). The V gene lost 4 bases and the J gene lost 6 bases, with 11 bases spanning the gap. From germline, CDR1 is SNHLY and CDR2 FYNNEI. CDR3 length equals 13 residues. CDR3 DNA: TGTGCCAGCAGTGTGACTAGGGCGGATACGCAGTATTTT. Amino acid sequence: CASSVTRADTQYF.

V and J are TRBV11-3 and TRBJ2-1; 12 bases align to TRBD2. V dropped 5 bases and J dropped 4; count of bases not matched to a gene: 9. CDR3 length: 17 amino acids. Germline V lookup: CDR1 SGHNT, CDR2 YENEEA. The CDR3 nucleotides are TGTGCCAGCAGCCCAAACTGGACTAGCGGGAATTACAATGAGCAGTTCTTC. It is translated as CASSPNWTSGNYNEQFF.

The rearrangement links TRBV15 to TRBJ2-2; 7 nucleotides line up with TRBD2. With V trimmed by 6 bases and J by 4 bases, 5 bases remained unmatched. Germline CDR1 and CDR2: LNHNV and YYDKDF (reference sequence). The CDR3 runs to 14 residues. The CDR3 here is CATRRGGVTGELFF. For the CDR3, the DNA is TGTGCCACCAGGCGCGGGGGAGTCACCGGGGAGCTGTTTTTT.

This chain connects TRBV5-6 to TRBJ2-7; D possibly matches TRBD1 or TRBD2 (5 bases each). With 4 bases removed from V and 7 bases from J, the gap between germline ends came to 18 bases. The CDR3 spans 14 residues. The germline V gene encodes CDR1 SGHDT and CDR2 YYEEEE. CDR3 in DNA: TGTGCCAGCAGCCGGGACCGATTCTCGGGTGAGCAGTACTTC. Translating gives CASSRDRFSGEQYF.

V gene TRBV29-1 combines with J gene TRBJ2-1, with D unresolved. Germline-derived CDR1 and CDR2 are SQVTM and ANQGSEA. The length of the CDR3 is 13 residues. The ends were cut back, 7 bases at V and 0 bases at J, with 10 bases in the middle. CDR3 sequence (DNA): TGCAGCGCAGCGATGAGCTCCTACAATGAGCAGTTCTTC. Encoded protein: CSAAMSSYNEQFF.

The chain links TRBV7-6 to TRBJ2-7; possibly TRBD1 or TRBD2 for D (5 bases each). The CDR3 sequence is 15 residues long. V was trimmed by 5 bases and J by 2 bases, leaving 16 bases between them. Germline V lookup: CDR1 SGHVS, CDR2 FNYEAQ. CDR3 coding DNA: TGTGCCAGCAGCCTGACAGCGGAGAAGGCCTACGAGCAGTACTTC. Protein sequence: CASSLTAEKAYEQYF. The variable domain in full, with the rest retrieved from reference TRBV7-6 and TRBJ2-7, is GAGVSQSPRYKVTKRGQDVALRCDPISGHVSLYWYRQALGQGPEFLTYFNYEAQQDKSGLPNDRFSAERPEGSISTLTIQRTEQRDSAMYRCASSLTAEKAYEQYFGPGTRLTVT.

The V gene is TRBV9, the J gene TRBJ1-2, with 8 bases fitting TRBD1. The CDR3 spans 14 residues. V shed 1 base, J shed 10 bases, and the junction held 9 bases outside the gene matches. Germline-derived CDR1 and CDR2 are SGDLS and YYNGEE. The CDR3 sequence: CASSVQGAGPAYTF. CDR3 nucleotides: TGTGCCAGCAGCGTACAGGGGGCTGGACCTGCCTACACCTTC.

The gene calls are TRBV16 and TRBJ2-2, with no clear D. Germline CDR1 KGHSY, CDR2 FQNENV. V was clipped by 2 bases and J by 6 bases, with 16 bases between them. The CDR3 consists of 16 residues. The CDR3 DNA sequence: TGTGCCAGCAGCCAAATGCCGAAGGGTACGGCCGGGGAGCTGTTTTTT. As protein: CASSQMPKGTAGELFF.

The chain uses TRBV2 and TRBJ2-1; D not certain. The V gene's germline CDR1 is SNHLY and CDR2 FYNNEI. This CDR3 has 13 amino acids. Trimming took off 2 bases at V and 12 bases at J, with 14 bases between the two ends. The CDR3 sequence: CASSERLTAGQFF. CDR3 DNA: TGTGCCAGCAGTGAACGACTTACAGCCGGGCAGTTCTTC.

The table lists this clone with a few counts. Being one base from a much bigger clone, this may be a read error. The chain couples TRBV7-9 to TRBJ1-3; D call uncertain. This CDR3 region has 13 residues. The V gene's germline CDR1 is SEHNR and CDR2 FQNEAQ (reference sequence). V was shortened by 5 bases and J by 0 bases, with 5 bases between the two germline ends. The CDR3 DNA sequence: TGTGCCAGCAGCCCAAACTCTGGAAACACCATATATTTT. It encodes CASSPNSGNTIYF.

The V call is TRBV4-1, the J call TRBJ1-3; D gene ambiguous. V was pared by 5 bases and J by 0 bases, with 11 bases between. Germline CDR1 is MGHRA and CDR2 is YSYEKL. This CDR3 has 15 residues. CDR3 bases: TGCGCCAGCAGCGCCGTGTGGAGCTCTGGAAACACCATATATTTT. Protein product: CASSAVWSSGNTIYF.

The chain uses TRBV11-3 and TRBJ2-5, with TRBD1 as a possible D gene (5 bases). The V and J ends lost 2 bases and 6 bases respectively, with 10 bases between them. Germline CDR1 is SGHNT and CDR2 is YENEEA. The CDR3 consists of 13 residues. The chain's CDR3 is CASSLNRMQTQYF. CDR3 DNA: TGTGCCAGCAGCTTAAACAGGATGCAGACCCAGTACTTC.

This chain uses TRBV29-1 with TRBJ2-3, with 7 positions matching TRBD2. The V and J ends lost 8 bases and 3 bases, in that order; junction bases with no gene match: 8. From germline, CDR1 is SQVTM and CDR2 ANQGSEA. This CDR3 spans 13 amino acids. The CDR3 region is CSTRLGGTDTQYF. In DNA, the CDR3 is TGCAGCACTAGGCTGGGGGGGACAGATACGCAGTATTTT.

The chain couples TRBV2 to TRBJ2-3, with 8 bases lining up with TRBD2. This CDR3 has 15 residues. Germline-derived CDR1 and CDR2 are SNHLY and FYNNEI. Trimming removed 3 bases from V and 3 bases from J; junction bases left unmatched: 5. In nucleotides, the CDR3 is TGTGCCAGCAGTGAGGTAGGCGGGAGGACAGATACGCAGTATTTT. Translating gives CASSEVGGRTDTQYF.

The chain joins TRBV28 to TRBJ1-5; 8 positions agree with TRBD1. The CDR3 totals 15 residues. With V trimmed by 8 bases and J by 7 bases, 13 bases remained unmatched. Germline lookup yields CDR1 MDHEN and CDR2 SYDVKM. This CDR3 is CASFPRGQGGQPQHF. The CDR3 DNA sequence: TGTGCCAGCTTCCCCAGGGGGCAGGGCGGGCAGCCCCAGCATTTT.

Here the CDR3 reads CASSPAAGQGAAGANVLTF. The CDR3 nucleotides read TGTGCCAGCTCACCCGCCGCGGGACAGGGGGCCGCTGGGGCCAACGTCCTGACTTTC. V and J are TRBV18 and TRBJ2-6; 12 positions match TRBD1. The CDR3 consists of 19 residues. The V gene's germline CDR1 is KGHSH and CDR2 LQKENI. Trimming removed 3 bases from V and 2 bases from J; junction bases left unmatched: 8.